This T cell receptor beta chain derives from a study of T cell repertoires in cytomegalovirus infection. This clonotype was seen at least ten times. One entry per CDR3 protein results from TCRdb running MiXCR on the reads. This table has approximately 750,000 distinct CDR3 sequences, 35% to 40% appearing once. The germline gives CDR1 SGHTA, CDR2 FQGNSA. The CDR3 is made up of 14 amino acids. Trimming stripped 5 bases from V and 4 bases from J, with 12 bases between. This clonotype originated in a human donor in good health (CMV status not recorded). Some clones in this sample may be carry-over from other donors' samples. The specimen sequenced was PBMCs. The rearrangement uses TRBV7-2 and TRBJ1-5; TRBD1 is a possible D gene (6 bases). This chain's CDR3 is CASSQYRENQPQHF. CDR3 DNA: TGTGCCAGCAGCCAGTACAGGGAAAATCAGCCCCAGCATTTT.